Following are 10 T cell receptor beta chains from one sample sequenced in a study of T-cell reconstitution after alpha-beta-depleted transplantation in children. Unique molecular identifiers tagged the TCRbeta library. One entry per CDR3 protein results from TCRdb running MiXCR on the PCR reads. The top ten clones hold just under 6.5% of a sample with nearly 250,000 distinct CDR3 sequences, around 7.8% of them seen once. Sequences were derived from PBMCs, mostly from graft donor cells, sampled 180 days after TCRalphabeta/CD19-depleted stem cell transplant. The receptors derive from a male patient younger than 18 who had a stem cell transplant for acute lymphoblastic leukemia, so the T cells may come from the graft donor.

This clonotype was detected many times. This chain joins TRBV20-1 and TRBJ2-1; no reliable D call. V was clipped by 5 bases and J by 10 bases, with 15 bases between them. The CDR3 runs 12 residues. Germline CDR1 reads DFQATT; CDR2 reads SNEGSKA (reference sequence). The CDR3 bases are TGCAGTGCTTCTAGTGGACCGGACGAGCAGTTCTTC. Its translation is CSASSGPDEQFF.

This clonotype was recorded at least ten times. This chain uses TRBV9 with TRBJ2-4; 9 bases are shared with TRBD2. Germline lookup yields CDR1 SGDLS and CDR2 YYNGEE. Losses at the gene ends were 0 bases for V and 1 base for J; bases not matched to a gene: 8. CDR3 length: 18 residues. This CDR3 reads CASSVGPSGKGAKNIQYF. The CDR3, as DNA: TGTGCCAGCAGCGTAGGTCCTAGCGGGAAAGGGGCCAAAAACATTCAGTACTTC.

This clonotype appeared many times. The CDR3 sequence is CSVRRTSGPTDTQYF. CDR3 in DNA: TGCAGCGTTCGGCGGACTAGCGGGCCCACAGATACGCAGTATTTT. The V and J genes are TRBV29-1 and TRBJ2-3; 11 nucleotides align to TRBD2. Germline assignment: CDR1 SQVTM and CDR2 ANQGSEA. With V trimmed by 5 bases and J by 2 bases, 6 bases remained unmatched. The CDR3 runs 15 residues.

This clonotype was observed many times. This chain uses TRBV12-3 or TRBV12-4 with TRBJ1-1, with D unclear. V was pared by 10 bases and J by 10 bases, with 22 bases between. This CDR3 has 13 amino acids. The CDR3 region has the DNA TGTGCCACCCGACTCGAGGAGCGTAACCCAGCTTTCTTT. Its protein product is CATRLEERNPAFF.

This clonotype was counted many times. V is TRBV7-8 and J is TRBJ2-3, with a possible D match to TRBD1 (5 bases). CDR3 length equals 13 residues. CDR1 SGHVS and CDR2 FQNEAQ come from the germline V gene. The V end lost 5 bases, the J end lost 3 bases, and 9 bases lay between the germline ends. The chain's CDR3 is CASSRTLTDTQYF. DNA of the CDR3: TGTGCCAGCAGCAGGACACTTACAGATACGCAGTATTTT.

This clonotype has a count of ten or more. The CDR3 sequence is CASSLEETGAMTGYTF. The CDR3 bases are TGTGCCAGCAGTTTAGAGGAGACAGGGGCTATGACTGGCTACACCTTC. The chain recombines TRBV12-3 or TRBV12-4 with TRBJ1-2, with 8 bases that match TRBD1. The CDR3 sequence is 16 residues long. With V trimmed by 1 base and J by 7 bases, 11 bases remained unmatched.

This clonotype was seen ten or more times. This CDR3 reads CASSTRQGWKTQYF. The CDR3, as DNA: TGTGCCAGCAGTACCCGACAGGGATGGAAGACCCAGTACTTC. The chain combines TRBV12-3 or TRBV12-4 with TRBJ2-5; 7 bases map to TRBD1. V dropped 5 bases and J dropped 6; count of bases not matched to a gene: 9. The CDR3 runs 14 residues.

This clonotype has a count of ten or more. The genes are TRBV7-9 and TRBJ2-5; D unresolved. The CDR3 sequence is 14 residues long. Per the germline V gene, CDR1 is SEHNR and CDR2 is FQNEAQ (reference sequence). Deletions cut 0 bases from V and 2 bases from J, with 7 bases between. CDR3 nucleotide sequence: TGTGCCAGCAGCTTAGCCACGGGTCAAGAGACCCAGTACTTC. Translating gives CASSLATGQETQYF.

CDR3 residues: CASSLFWTSGGAAYNEQFF. In DNA form, the CDR3 reads TGTGCCAGCAGCTTATTCTGGACTAGCGGGGGGGCCGCCTACAATGAGCAGTTCTTC. This sequence joins TRBV11-2 and TRBJ2-1; 15 positions agree with TRBD2. There are 19 residues in the CDR3. V shed 2 bases and J 2 bases; nucleotides not matched to a gene: 7. Germline V CDR1 and CDR2: SGHAT, FQNNGV.

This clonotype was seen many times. The CDR3 DNA is TGCGCCAGCAGCCTTACGACTAGCTCCTACGAGCAGTACTTC. Encoded protein: CASSLTTSSYEQYF. This chain uses TRBV5-1 with TRBJ2-7, with D maybe TRBD2 (6 bases). The V gene lost 4 bases and the J gene lost 0 bases, with 11 bases spanning the gap. CDR1 is SGHRS and CDR2 is YFSETQ in the germline V gene. The CDR3 loop spans 14 amino acids.